This TCR beta chain was recorded in a study of cytomegalovirus exposure and HLA in healthy donors. General observations from the study: When analyzed later, a missense DCLRE1C variant was found to be linked to TCR beta V- and J-gene trimming.

Germline lookup yields CDR1 SEHNR and CDR2 FQNEAQ (reference sequence). Unmatched junction bases numbered 8, after V lost 5 bases and J lost 14 bases. The CDR3 totals 12 residues. The PCR employed 60 Vbeta primers together with 13 Jbeta primers. Authors' data handling: Unique TCR beta chains totaled 65 million to 95 million in a later count, with roughly 11 million of them shared. TCRdb's table, derived via immunoSEQ multiplex PCR, lists solely in-frame clones and lacks some. The D gene and trimming were derived from the DNA, and the V and J assignments and clone size from that table. The sample shows 75,000 to 95,000 clones, 80% to 90% of them seen only once. Of note for this clone: Its antigen is unidentified.

Sample: PBMCs. The TCR sequence derives from a man between 18 and 35 years old in good health and CMV-seronegative. The chain couples TRBV7-9 to TRBJ2-1; 8 bases align to TRBD2. CDR3 sequence: CASSRGTGREFF. The CDR3 DNA reads TGTGCCAGCAGCCGGGGGACCGGGAGGGAGTTCTTC.